This TCR beta chain was captured in a study of T cell repertoires in cytomegalovirus infection. Study as a whole: From public TCR beta signatures came an indication of both CMV infection and matching HLA type. Broader study findings: Cumulative public TCR beta family frequency identified CMV carriers with the relevant HLA. HLA-C-restricted, CMV-specific TCR beta clonotypes were dominant ex vivo.

This clonotype was counted only a few times. Antigen unknown. From the reads, TCRdb called clonotypes with MiXCR, one entry per CDR3 protein. The sample carries around 100,000 distinct CDR3 sequences, 23% recorded once. The CDR3 extends over 14 amino acids. V shed 5 bases and J shed 5 bases, with 15 bases lying between them. Germline V gene sequence: CDR1 MNHEY, CDR2 SVGEGT. V and J are TRBV6-2 or TRBV6-3 and TRBJ1-1; no clear D gene. This TCR derives from a human donor in good health (CMV status not recorded). Some clones in this sample may be carry-over from other donors' samples. What was sequenced was CD8+ T cells from PBMCs. CDR3 sequence: CASSPGSWGTEAFF. In DNA, the CDR3 is TGTGCCAGCAGTCCCGGGAGTTGGGGAACTGAAGCTTTCTTT.